The present T cell receptor (beta chain) was sequenced within a study of blood T cell repertoires in COVID-19 (dated by TCRdb to about 2020). Regarding the study in general: Samples from collaborators originated in the United States, Italy and Spain and spanned both the acute and convalescent phases of COVID-19. The prospective study material was composed of cDNA or gDNA derived from T cells, B-cell-depleted T cells, or PBMCs. Subjects who had been exposed to COVID-19, were actively infected with it, or had recovered from it provided the deeply sampled blood TCRbeta repertoires that made up the dataset. The repertoires were released in a freely available public database meant as a resource for research on the immune response to SARS-CoV-2. Samples were obtained from the ongoing ImmuneRACE study (first 160 participants) and from about 1,300 subjects provided by 6 global collaborators. A de-identified subject ID, COVID-19 status, age in years and sex were almost always included in the sample metadata. Where available, HLA class I and class II types were obtained from metadata supplied by the sample provider rather than from assay-based typing. Points the paper makes about the study in general: The amount of clinical and demographic metadata varied by source and participant and was provided uncurated.

On this clone itself: This receptor's antigen is unknown. Per-base qualities were not stored, and no clone one base away is much larger.

The immunoSEQ Assay, a bias-controlled multiplex PCR, was used to amplify TCRbeta CDR3 regions from genomic DNA. On the authors' methods: Within the assay, amplification of reference gene primers was used to estimate how many nucleated cells each sample contained. Sequence reads were collapsed and filtered to measure the absolute abundance of every unique TCRbeta CDR3 rearrangement. For each sample, productive Simpson clonality was calculated as the square root of Simpson's diversity index over productive rearrangements. Here the immuneACCESS table is served through TCRdb, limited to in-frame sequences with V and J called. Missing clones are a known gap in these copies; in checked studies unresolved V genes cover under half, and the rest lacks a known reason. V, J and clone size are those of that table, while D and trimming were read from the DNA. In this sample the table shows 84,000 or so clones, 75% to 85% of which occur a single time. 25% to 35% of the sample comes from the top ten.

Collaborating institutions collected whole blood in K2EDTA tubes following their own protocols. Collaborator samples were shipped for TCRbeta analysis as frozen whole blood, isolated PBMCs, or DNA extracted from either sample type. CDR1 and CDR2 are read off the germline V gene (reference sequence) as SEHNR and FQNEAQ. V loses 0 bases of germline sequence and J loses 4 bases, and the interval between the two ends is 7 bases. The cysteine opens and the phenylalanine closes a CDR3 of 14 amino acids. The sequence is cut down to CDR3 DNA, 42 bases in frame from base 1. Sequencing was done on a sample of peripheral blood. The clonotype originates from a woman of 80 years or more with acute or convalescent COVID-19. The rearranged chain carries TRBV7-9 and TRBJ2-1; TRBD2 is perhaps the D gene, given 5 matching bases. The CDR3 region has the sequence CASSLALAYNEQFF. Here is the DNA: TGTGCCAGCAGCTTAGCTCTAGCATACAATGAGCAGTTCTTC.